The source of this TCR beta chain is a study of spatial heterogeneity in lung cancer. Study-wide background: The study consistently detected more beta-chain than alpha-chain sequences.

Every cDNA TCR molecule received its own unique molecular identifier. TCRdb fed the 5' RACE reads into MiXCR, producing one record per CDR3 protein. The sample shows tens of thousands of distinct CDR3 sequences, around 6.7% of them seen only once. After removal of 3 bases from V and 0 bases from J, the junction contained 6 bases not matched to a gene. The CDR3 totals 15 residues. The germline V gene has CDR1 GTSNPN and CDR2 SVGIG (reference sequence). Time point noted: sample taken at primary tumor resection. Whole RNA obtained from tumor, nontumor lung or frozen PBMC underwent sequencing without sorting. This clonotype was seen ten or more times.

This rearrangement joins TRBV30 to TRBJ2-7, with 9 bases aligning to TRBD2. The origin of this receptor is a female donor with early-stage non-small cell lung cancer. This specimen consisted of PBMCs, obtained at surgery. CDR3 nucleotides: TGTGCCTGGAGGCGTCTAGCGGGATCCTCCTACGAGCAGTACTTC. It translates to CAWRRLAGSSYEQYF.